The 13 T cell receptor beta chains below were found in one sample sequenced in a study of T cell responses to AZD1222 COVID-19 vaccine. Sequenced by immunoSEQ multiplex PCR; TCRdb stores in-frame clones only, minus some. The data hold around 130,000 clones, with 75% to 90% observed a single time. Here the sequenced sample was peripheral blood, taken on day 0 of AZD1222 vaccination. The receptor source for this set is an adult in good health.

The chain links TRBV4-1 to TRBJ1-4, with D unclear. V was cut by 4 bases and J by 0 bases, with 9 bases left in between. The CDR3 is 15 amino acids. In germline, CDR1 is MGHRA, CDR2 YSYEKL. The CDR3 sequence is CASSLASSTNEKLFF. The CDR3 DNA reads TGCGCCAGCAGCCTCGCTAGTTCAACTAATGAAAAACTGTTTTTT.

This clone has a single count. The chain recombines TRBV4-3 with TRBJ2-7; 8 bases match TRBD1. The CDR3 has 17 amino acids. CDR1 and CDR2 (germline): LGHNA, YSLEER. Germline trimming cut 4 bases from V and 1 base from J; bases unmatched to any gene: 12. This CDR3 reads CASSPDRSGQVSYEQYF. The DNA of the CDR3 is TGCGCCAGCAGCCCAGACCGATCGGGACAGGTATCCTACGAGCAGTACTTC.

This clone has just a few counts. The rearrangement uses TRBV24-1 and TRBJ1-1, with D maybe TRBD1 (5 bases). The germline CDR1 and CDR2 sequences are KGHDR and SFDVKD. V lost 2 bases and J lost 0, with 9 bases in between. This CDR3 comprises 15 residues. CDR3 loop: CATSDSDSLNTEAFF. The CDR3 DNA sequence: TGTGCCACCAGTGATTCTGACAGTCTGAACACTGAAGCTTTCTTT.

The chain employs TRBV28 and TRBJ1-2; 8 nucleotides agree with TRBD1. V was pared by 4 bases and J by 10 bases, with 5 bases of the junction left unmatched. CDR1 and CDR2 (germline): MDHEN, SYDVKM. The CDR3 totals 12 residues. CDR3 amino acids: CASSWGTGDYTF. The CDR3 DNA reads TGTGCCAGCAGTTGGGGGACAGGCGACTACACCTTC.

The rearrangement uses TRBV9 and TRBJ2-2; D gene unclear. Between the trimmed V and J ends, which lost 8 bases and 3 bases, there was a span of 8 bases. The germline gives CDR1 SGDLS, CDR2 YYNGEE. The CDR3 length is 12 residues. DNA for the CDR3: TGTGCCAGTTCTTTAGACACCGGGGAGCTGTTTTTT. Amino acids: CASSLDTGELFF.

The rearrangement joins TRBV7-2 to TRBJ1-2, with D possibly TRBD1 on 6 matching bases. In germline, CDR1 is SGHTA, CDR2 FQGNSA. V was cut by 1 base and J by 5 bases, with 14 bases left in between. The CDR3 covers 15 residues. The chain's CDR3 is CASSLVGGATYGYTF. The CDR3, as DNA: TGTGCCAGCAGCTTAGTGGGGGGCGCGACGTATGGCTACACCTTC.

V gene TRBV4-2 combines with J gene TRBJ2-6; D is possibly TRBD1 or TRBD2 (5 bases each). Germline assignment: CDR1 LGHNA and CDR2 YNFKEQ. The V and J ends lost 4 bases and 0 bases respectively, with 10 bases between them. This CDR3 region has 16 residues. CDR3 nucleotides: TGTGCCAGCAGCCCGGGACGCCTCTCTGGGGCCAACGTCCTGACTTTC. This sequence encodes CASSPGRLSGANVLTF.

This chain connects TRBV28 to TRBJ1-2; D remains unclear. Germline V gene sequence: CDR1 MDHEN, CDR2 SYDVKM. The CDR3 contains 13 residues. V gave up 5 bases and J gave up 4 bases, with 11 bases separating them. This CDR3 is CASSTNTGYGYTF. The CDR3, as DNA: TGTGCCAGCAGTACCAACACCGGCTATGGCTACACCTTC.

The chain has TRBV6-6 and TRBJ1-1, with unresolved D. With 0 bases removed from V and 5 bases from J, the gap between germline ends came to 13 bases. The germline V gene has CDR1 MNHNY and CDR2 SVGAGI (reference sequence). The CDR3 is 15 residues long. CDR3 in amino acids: CASSYSISPRTEAFF. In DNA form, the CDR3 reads TGTGCCAGCAGTTACTCGATTTCGCCCAGGACTGAAGCTTTCTTT.

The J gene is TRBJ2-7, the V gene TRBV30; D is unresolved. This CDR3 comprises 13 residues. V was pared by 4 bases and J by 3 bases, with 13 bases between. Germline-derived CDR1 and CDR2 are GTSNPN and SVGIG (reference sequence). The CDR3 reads CAWKNRAYYEQYF. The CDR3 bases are TGTGCCTGGAAAAACCGGGCTTACTACGAGCAGTACTTC.

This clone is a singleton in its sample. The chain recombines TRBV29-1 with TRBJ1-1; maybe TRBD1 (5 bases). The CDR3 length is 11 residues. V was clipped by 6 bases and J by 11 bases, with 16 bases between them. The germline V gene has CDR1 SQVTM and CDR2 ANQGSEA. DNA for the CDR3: TGCAGCGTAGAGGGGCGGGGGGAGGCTTTCTTT. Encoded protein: CSVEGRGEAFF. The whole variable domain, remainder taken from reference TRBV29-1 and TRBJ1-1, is SAVISQKPSRDICQRGTSLTIQCQVDSQVTMMFWYRQQPGQSLTLIATANQGSEATYESGFVIDKFPISRPNLTFSTLTVSNMSPEDSSIYLCSVEGRGEAFFGQGTRLTVV.

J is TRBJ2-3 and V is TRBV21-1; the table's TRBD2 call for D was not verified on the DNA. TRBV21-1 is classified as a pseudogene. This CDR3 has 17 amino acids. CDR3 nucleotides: TGTGCCAGCAGCCGAAAACTCTTATCCCACCCCCCAGATACGCAGTATTTT. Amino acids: CASSRKLLSHPPDTQYF.

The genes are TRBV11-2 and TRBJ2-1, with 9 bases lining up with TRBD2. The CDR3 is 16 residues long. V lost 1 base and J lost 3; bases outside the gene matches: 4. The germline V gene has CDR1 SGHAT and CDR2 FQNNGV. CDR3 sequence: CASSLGLAGYYNEQFF. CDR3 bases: TGTGCCAGCAGCTTAGGGCTAGCGGGGTACTACAATGAGCAGTTCTTC.